These 23 T cell receptor beta chains were sequenced from one sample in a study of cytomegalovirus exposure and HLA in healthy donors. 13 Jbeta primers and 60 Vbeta primers were used for the PCR. Generated by immunoSEQ multiplex PCR, the TCRdb table keeps only in-frame clones and is missing some. The repertoire holds approximately 150,000 clones, around 80% seen once, with roughly 2.9% in the top ten. The sequenced material came from PBMCs. The receptor set was obtained from a woman aged 25 to 39 in good health and CMV-seronegative.

The J gene is TRBJ2-2, the V gene TRBV27; the match to TRBD1 covers 9 bases. Germline loops: CDR1 MNHEY, CDR2 SMNVEV (reference sequence). Trimming cost V 8 bases and J 5 bases; bases outside gene matches: 15. The CDR3 sequence is 17 residues long. The CDR3 sequence is CASGSQGALILTGELFF. Written as DNA, the CDR3 is TGTGCCAGCGGGTCACAGGGGGCTTTAATTTTGACCGGGGAGCTGTTTTTT.

The chain has TRBV5-4 and TRBJ2-2, with TRBD1 identical over 7 bases. The CDR3 has 15 amino acids. The V gene end was trimmed by 4 bases and the J gene end by 7 bases; junction bases not matched to a gene: 10. Germline CDR1 SGHNT, CDR2 YYREEE (reference sequence). In nucleotides, the CDR3 is TGTGCCAGCAGCCTGACAGGGTTCTTCGACGGGGAGCTGTTTTTT. It specifies CASSLTGFFDGELFF. Supplemented by reference TRBV5-4 and TRBJ2-2, the full variable domain reads ETGVTQSPTHLIKTRGQQVTLRCSSQSGHNTVSWYQQALGQGPQFIFQYYREEENGRGNFPPRFSGLQFPNYSSELNVNALELDDSALYLCASSLTGFFDGELFFGEGSRLTVL.

This chain links TRBV30 with TRBJ1-1, with a tentative D call TRBD1 (5 bases). CDR3 length: 13 amino acids. The V and J ends lost 5 bases and 1 base respectively, with 11 bases between them. The germline CDR1 and CDR2 sequences are GTSNPN and SVGIG (reference sequence). This CDR3 reads CAWQGTGNTEAFF. The CDR3 DNA is TGTGCCTGGCAGGGAACAGGGAACACTGAAGCTTTCTTT. The complete variable domain, with remaining parts taken from reference TRBV30 and TRBJ1-1, reads SQTIHQWPATLVQPVGSPLSLECTVEGTSNPNLYWYRQAAGRGLQLLFYSVGIGQISSEVPQNLSASRPQDRQFILSSKKLLLSDSGFYLCAWQGTGNTEAFFGQGTRLTVV.

The CDR3 DNA reads TGTGCCAGCAAGGTTGTCCAGGGTGAGCAGTTCTTC. It is translated as CASKVVQGEQFF. This rearrangement joins TRBV28 to TRBJ2-1; perhaps TRBD1 as D (5 bases). Germline assignment: CDR1 MDHEN and CDR2 SYDVKM. This CDR3 has 12 residues. V lost 7 bases to trimming and J lost 9 bases, with 13 bases between them.

The chain has TRBV27 and TRBJ1-2, with 8 bases matching TRBD1. Germline V CDR1 and CDR2: MNHEY, SMNVEV (reference sequence). J lost 8 bases, V lost 5 bases, and 10 bases had no gene match. The CDR3 extends over 14 amino acids. CDR3 residues: CASSPRTGLEGYTF. Written as DNA, the CDR3 is TGTGCCAGCAGTCCCCGGACAGGGTTGGAAGGCTACACCTTC.

The rearrangement links TRBV25-1 to TRBJ1-2; no firm D call. Germline CDR1 is MGHDK and CDR2 is SYGVNS. This CDR3 comprises 13 residues. The V and J ends lost 2 bases and 4 bases respectively, with 8 bases between them. CDR3 region: CASSEGGFYGYTF. CDR3 nucleotide sequence: TGTGCCAGCAGTGAAGGAGGCTTCTATGGCTACACCTTC.

CDR3 residues: CAIRELGDQPQHF. The CDR3, as DNA: TGTGCCATCAGGGAGCTCGGGGATCAGCCCCAGCATTTT. The V gene is TRBV10-3, the J gene TRBJ1-5; D gene ambiguous. Trimming shortened V by 6 bases and J by 5 bases, and 11 bases separated the two germline ends. Germline CDR1 and CDR2: ENHRY and SYGVKD. The CDR3 is made up of 13 amino acids.

The CDR3 nucleotides read TGTGCCAGCAGCTCAGAAAAGGGAGGGGTTAAGGGCAATCAGCCCCAGCATTTT. The encoded protein is CASSSEKGGVKGNQPQHF. This chain uses TRBV7-2 with TRBJ1-5, with TRBD1 as a possible D gene (5 bases). V lost 4 bases to trimming and J lost 2 bases, with 21 bases between them. Germline CDR1 reads SGHTA; CDR2 reads FQGNSA. The CDR3 length is 18 residues.

The chain employs TRBV5-1 and TRBJ1-4, with 8 bases aligning to TRBD1. Germline CDR1 reads SGHRS; CDR2 reads YFSETQ. Losses at the gene ends were 5 bases for V and 3 bases for J; bases not matched to a gene: 6. The CDR3 is made up of 15 amino acids. The CDR3 reads CASRPTGVANEKLFF. In DNA form, the CDR3 reads TGCGCCAGCAGACCGACAGGGGTTGCTAATGAAAAACTGTTTTTT.

The chain uses TRBV11-3 and TRBJ1-1; D might be TRBD1 (6 bases). The CDR3 extends over 14 amino acids. Germline CDR1 and CDR2: SGHNT and YENEEA. V was shortened by 5 bases and J by 2 bases, with 12 bases between the two germline ends. The CDR3 DNA sequence: TGTGCCAGCAGCCCGGGGACACCAAACACTGAAGCTTTCTTT. Translation: CASSPGTPNTEAFF.

This clone was detected only a few times. The rearrangement joins TRBV5-1 to TRBJ2-3; D is ambiguous. The CDR3 runs to 14 residues. Looked up from germline, CDR1 is SGHRS and CDR2 is YFSETQ. Trimming shortened V by 4 bases and J by 4 bases, and 13 bases separated the two germline ends. The CDR3 nucleotides read TGCGCCAGCAGCCTGGTGGAGTCGGCAGATACGCAGTATTTT. It translates to CASSLVESADTQYF.

The genes are TRBV10-3 and TRBJ2-1; unclear D gene. V dropped 2 bases and J dropped 12 bases, with 8 bases sitting between them. This CDR3 contains 11 residues. Germline lookup yields CDR1 ENHRY and CDR2 SYGVKD. CDR3 protein: CAISEARVQFF. DNA for the CDR3: TGTGCCATCAGTGAGGCTAGAGTGCAGTTCTTC.

This clone appeared once. The genes are TRBV5-1 and TRBJ1-1, with D possibly matching TRBD1 (6 bases). Germline values: CDR1 SGHRS, CDR2 YFSETQ. Trimming took 4 bases from V and 1 from J, leaving 11 bases between them. The CDR3 is 14 residues long. The CDR3 region has the DNA TGCGCCAGCAGCAAAGGACAGACGAACACTGAAGCTTTCTTT. Amino acids: CASSKGQTNTEAFF.

This chain joins TRBV7-6 and TRBJ2-7, with a possible D match to TRBD1 (6 bases). Germline values: CDR1 SGHVS, CDR2 FNYEAQ. The V and J ends lost 0 bases and 5 bases respectively, with 11 bases between them. The CDR3 has 14 residues. The CDR3 DNA sequence: TGTGCCAGCAGCTTAGCCACAGGGTTCGACGAGCAGTACTTC. This codes for CASSLATGFDEQYF.

This rearrangement joins TRBV19 to TRBJ1-1; D unresolved. The germline gives CDR1 LNHDA, CDR2 SQIVND (reference sequence). V was trimmed by 5 bases and J by 3 bases, leaving 13 bases between them. This CDR3 is built from 14 residues. CDR3 sequence (DNA): TGTGCCAGTAGTGTCCGAGGGAGCTACACTGAAGCTTTCTTT. It codes for CASSVRGSYTEAFF.

The rearrangement links TRBV5-1 to TRBJ1-4, with TRBD1 matching over 10 bases. Germline V gene data show CDR1 as SGHRS and CDR2 as YFSETQ. This CDR3 region has 14 residues. The V segment lost 4 bases and the J segment 8 bases; nucleotides outside the gene matches: 5. The CDR3 sequence: CASSLRDRGEKLFF. For the CDR3, the DNA is TGCGCCAGCAGCCTCCGGGACAGGGGCGAAAAACTGTTTTTT.

V gene TRBV14 combines with J gene TRBJ1-5; the match to TRBD1 covers 8 bases. CDR3 length: 20 amino acids. The V and J ends lost 0 bases and 2 bases, in that order; junction bases with no gene match: 15. Germline V lookup: CDR1 SGHDN, CDR2 FVKESK. Written as DNA, the CDR3 is TGTGCCAGCAGCCAAGATGACGACAGGGGATTACGCGTCGGCAATCAGCCCCAGCATTTT. This codes for CASSQDDDRGLRVGNQPQHF.

J is TRBJ2-7 and V is TRBV27; no clear D gene. The CDR3 has 12 residues. V lost 6 bases, J lost 0 bases, and 6 bases lay in between. In germline, CDR1 is MNHEY, CDR2 SMNVEV (reference sequence). The CDR3 coding sequence is TGTGCCAGCAGGACAAGCTCCTACGAGCAGTACTTC. It specifies CASRTSSYEQYF.

V gene TRBV7-2 combines with J gene TRBJ1-5, with D possibly TRBD1 on 5 matching bases. The CDR3 spans 16 residues. The germline V gene encodes CDR1 SGHTA and CDR2 FQGNSA. V lost 1 base and J 0 bases, leaving 10 bases between the germline ends. CDR3 region: CASSLGQSSSNQPQHF. The CDR3 DNA reads TGTGCCAGCAGCTTAGGACAGAGCTCTAGCAATCAGCCCCAGCATTTT.

The chain employs TRBV7-9 and TRBJ2-7, with 8 bases matching TRBD1. CDR1 is SEHNR, CDR2 FQNEAQ, per germline (reference sequence). This CDR3 region has 15 residues. After removal of 5 bases from V and 0 bases from J, the junction contained 6 bases not matched to a gene. The CDR3 sequence: CASSAGQGISYEQYF. The CDR3 nucleotides are TGTGCCAGCAGCGCAGGACAGGGTATCTCCTACGAGCAGTACTTC.

The chain is built from TRBV13 and TRBJ1-5; D remains ambiguous. V was shortened by 0 bases and J by 0 bases, with 6 bases between the two germline ends. The germline gives CDR1 PRHDT, CDR2 FYEKMQ (reference sequence). This CDR3 is 15 amino acids long. CDR3 sequence: CASSLGAYSNQPQHF. DNA of the CDR3: TGTGCCAGCAGCTTAGGGGCTTATAGCAATCAGCCCCAGCATTTT.

Notes on this clone: A junction boundary mismatches the germline segment, possibly from a read error. The chain uses TRBV7-2 and TRBJ2-5, with 9 bases lining up with TRBD1. Germline-derived CDR1 and CDR2 are SGHTA and FQGNSA. The CDR3 length is 15 residues. CDR3 region: CASSLGQGRRETRYF. The CDR3 coding sequence is TGTGCCAGCAGCCTTGGACAGGGGAGGAGAGAGACCCGGTACTTC.

This sequence joins TRBV28 and TRBJ2-3; 13 bases are a match to TRBD2. V lost 5 bases, J lost 4 bases, and 9 bases stayed unmatched. CDR3 length: 17 residues. Germline CDR1 MDHEN, CDR2 SYDVKM. In DNA, the CDR3 is TGTGCCAGCAGTGCCTGGACTAGCGGGAGCGAGTCAGATACGCAGTATTTT. Amino acids: CASSAWTSGSESDTQYF.